The clone carrying this T cell receptor (beta chain) was picked up one time. The Seattle patients, enrolled during active infection, were followed longitudinally. This sample is part of a study of blood T cell repertoires in COVID-19. Study at large: The samples span acute and convalescent COVID-19 from the United States, Italy and Spain. Sources were T cells, B-cell-depleted T cells, or PBMCs; the material itself was cDNA or gDNA.

Germline CDR1 and CDR2: MNHEY and SMNVEV (reference sequence). The CDR3 is 14 amino acids. J was trimmed by 7 bases and V by 4 bases; bases with no gene match: 7. Per the authors' pipeline: It was from reference gene primer amplification that nucleated cell counts were estimated. The data were produced by immunoSEQ multiplex PCR, yet TCRdb's version contains in-frame clones alone and is incomplete. The V and J calls and clone size were taken over from that table, and D and trimming were inferred from the DNA. The table lists about 150,000 clones, roughly nine tenths of them singletons. The clonotype originates from a man aged 18-30 years with COVID-19, enrolled during active disease. The chain links TRBV27 to TRBJ1-2, with 9 nucleotides matching TRBD1. Sequenced sample: peripheral blood. This CDR3 is CASSSGTGFAGYTF. The CDR3 DNA sequence: TGTGCCAGCAGTTCCGGGACAGGGTTTGCTGGCTACACCTTC.